This TCR beta chain came from a study of T-cell memory formation after mild COVID-19. TCRdb used MiXCR to reprocess the 5' RACE reads, holding one entry per CDR3 protein. Of roughly 190,000 distinct CDR3 sequences listed, around 17% are singletons. In the case of this clonotype: Its antigen is undetermined.

This CDR3 comprises 17 residues. Germline V gene data show CDR1 as MGHRA and CDR2 as YSYEKL. V lost 0 bases and J lost 6; bases outside the gene matches: 10. General observations from the study: Clones contracting day 15 to 85 were balanced CD4/CD8; later expanders leaned CD4+. A subset of responding clones appeared in pre-infection memory, suggesting cross-reactive memory joined. CD4+ contracting clones were found mainly in CM and EM, and CD8+ ones in EMRA.

Sequenced input: PBMCs or a T cell subset sorted from them (not recorded which). The source of this sequence is an adult woman who had mild COVID-19 (a few samples of this study predate the infection). Cell type and time point are not known. The V call is TRBV4-1, the J call TRBJ2-7; 11 bases align to TRBD2. The CDR3 protein is CASSQDALLAGGREQYF. The CDR3 DNA is TGCGCCAGCAGCCAAGACGCCCTGCTAGCGGGGGGACGCGAGCAGTACTTC.